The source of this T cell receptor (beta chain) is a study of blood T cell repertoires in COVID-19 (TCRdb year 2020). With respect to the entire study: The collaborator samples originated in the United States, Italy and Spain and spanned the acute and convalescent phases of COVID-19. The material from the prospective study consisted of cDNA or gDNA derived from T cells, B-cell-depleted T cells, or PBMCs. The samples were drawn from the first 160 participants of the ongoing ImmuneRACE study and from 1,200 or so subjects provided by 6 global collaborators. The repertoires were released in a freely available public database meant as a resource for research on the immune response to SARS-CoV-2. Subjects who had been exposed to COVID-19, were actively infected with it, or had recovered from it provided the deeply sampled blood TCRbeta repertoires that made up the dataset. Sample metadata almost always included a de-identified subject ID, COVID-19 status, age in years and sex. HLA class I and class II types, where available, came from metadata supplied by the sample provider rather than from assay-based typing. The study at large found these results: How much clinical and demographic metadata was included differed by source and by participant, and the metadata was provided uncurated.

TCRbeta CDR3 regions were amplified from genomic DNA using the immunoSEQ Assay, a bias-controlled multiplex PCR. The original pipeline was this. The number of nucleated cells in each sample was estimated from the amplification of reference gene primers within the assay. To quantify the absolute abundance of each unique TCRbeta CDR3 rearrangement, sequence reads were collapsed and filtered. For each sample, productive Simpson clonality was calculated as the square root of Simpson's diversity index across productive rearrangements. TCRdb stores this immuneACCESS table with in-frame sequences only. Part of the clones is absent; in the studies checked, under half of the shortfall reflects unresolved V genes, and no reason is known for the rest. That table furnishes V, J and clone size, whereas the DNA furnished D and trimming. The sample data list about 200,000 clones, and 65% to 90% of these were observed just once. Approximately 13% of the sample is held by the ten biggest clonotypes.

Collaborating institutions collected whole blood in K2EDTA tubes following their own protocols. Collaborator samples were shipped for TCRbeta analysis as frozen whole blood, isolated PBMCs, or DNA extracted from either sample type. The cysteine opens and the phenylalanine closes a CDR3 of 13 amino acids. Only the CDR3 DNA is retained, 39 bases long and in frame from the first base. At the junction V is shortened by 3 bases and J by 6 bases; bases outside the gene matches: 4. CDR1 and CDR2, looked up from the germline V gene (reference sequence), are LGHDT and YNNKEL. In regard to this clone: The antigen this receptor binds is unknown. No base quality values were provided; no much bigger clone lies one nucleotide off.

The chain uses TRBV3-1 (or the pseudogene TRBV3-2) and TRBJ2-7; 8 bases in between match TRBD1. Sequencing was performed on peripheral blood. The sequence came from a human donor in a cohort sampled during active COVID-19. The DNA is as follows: TGTGCCAGCAGCCAGGTTGACAGGGGCGAGCAGTACTTC. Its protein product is CASSQVDRGEQYF.